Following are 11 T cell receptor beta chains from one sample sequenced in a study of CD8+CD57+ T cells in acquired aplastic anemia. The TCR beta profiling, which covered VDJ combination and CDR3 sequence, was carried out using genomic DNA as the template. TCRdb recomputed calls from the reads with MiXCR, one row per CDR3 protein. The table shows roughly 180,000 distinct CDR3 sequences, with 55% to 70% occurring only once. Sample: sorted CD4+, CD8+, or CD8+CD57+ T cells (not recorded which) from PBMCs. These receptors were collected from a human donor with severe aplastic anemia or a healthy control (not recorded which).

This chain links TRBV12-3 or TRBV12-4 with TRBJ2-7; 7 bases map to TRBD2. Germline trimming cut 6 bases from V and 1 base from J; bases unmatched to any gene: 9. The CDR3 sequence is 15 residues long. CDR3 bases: TGTGCCAGCAGGGGGGGGTTCTCGAAGTCCTACGAGCAGTACTTC. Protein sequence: CASRGGFSKSYEQYF.

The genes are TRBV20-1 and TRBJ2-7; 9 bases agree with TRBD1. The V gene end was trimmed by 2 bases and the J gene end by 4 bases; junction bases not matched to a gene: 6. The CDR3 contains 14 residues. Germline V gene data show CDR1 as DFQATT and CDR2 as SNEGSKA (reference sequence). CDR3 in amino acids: CSARNRDRVYEQYF. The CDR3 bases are TGCAGTGCTAGAAACCGGGACAGGGTGTACGAGCAGTACTTC.

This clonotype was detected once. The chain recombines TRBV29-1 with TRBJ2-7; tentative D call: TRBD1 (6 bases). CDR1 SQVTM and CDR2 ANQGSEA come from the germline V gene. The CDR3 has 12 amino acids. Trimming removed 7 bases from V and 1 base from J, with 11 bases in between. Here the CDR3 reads CSGSRGSYEQYF. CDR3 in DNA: TGCAGCGGGTCCAGGGGATCCTACGAGCAGTACTTC.

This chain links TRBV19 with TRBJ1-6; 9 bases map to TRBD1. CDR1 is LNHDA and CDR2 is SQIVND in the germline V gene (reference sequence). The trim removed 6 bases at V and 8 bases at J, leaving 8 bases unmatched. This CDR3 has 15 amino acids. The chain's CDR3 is CASSESDRGYSPLHF. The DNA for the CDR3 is TGTGCCAGTAGCGAATCGGACAGGGGTTATTCACCCCTCCACTTT.

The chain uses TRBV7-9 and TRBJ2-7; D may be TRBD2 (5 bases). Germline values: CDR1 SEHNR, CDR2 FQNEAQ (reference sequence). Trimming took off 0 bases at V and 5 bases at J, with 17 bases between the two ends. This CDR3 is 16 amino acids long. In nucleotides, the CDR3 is TGTGCCAGCAGCTTAGCCTGGACGGGGTTAATGGACGAGCAGTACTTC. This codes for CASSLAWTGLMDEQYF. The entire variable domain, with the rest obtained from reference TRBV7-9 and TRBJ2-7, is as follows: DTGVSQNPRHKITKRGQNVTFRCDPISEHNRLYWYRQTLGQGPEFLTYFQNEAQLEKSRLLSDRFSAERPKGSFSTLEIQRTEQGDSAMYLCASSLAWTGLMDEQYFGPGTRLTVT.

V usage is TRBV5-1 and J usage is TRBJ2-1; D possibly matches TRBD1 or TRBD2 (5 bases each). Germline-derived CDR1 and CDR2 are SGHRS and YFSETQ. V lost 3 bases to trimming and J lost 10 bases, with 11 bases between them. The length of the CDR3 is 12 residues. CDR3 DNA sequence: TGCGCCAGCAGCTGGAGTGGGACGGAGCAGTTCTTC. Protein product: CASSWSGTEQFF.

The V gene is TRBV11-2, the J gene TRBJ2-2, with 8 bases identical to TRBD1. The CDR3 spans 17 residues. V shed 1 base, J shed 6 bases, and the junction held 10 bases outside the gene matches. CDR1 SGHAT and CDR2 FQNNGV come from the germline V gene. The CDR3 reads CASSLVGQGASAGELFF. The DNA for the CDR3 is TGTGCCAGCAGCTTAGTAGGGCAGGGGGCATCAGCCGGGGAGCTGTTTTTT.

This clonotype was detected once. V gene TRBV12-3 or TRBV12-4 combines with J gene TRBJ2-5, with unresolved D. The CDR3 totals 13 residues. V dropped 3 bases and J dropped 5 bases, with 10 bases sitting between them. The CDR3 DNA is TGTGCCAGCAGTTTTGGCCAGTCTGAGACCCAGTACTTC. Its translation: CASSFGQSETQYF.

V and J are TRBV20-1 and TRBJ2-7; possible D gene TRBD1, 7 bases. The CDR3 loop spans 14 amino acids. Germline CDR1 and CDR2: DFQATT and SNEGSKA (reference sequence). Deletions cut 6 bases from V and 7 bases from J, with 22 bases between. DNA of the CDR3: TGCAGTGCCAGACGAGGGGGCATGGGGACTGAGCAGTACTTC. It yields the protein CSARRGGMGTEQYF.

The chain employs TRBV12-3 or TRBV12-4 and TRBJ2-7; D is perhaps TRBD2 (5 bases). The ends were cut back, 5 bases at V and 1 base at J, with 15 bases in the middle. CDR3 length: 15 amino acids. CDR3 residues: CASSQTREGSYEQYF. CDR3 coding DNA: TGTGCCAGCAGTCAAACCCGAGAGGGTTCCTACGAGCAGTACTTC.

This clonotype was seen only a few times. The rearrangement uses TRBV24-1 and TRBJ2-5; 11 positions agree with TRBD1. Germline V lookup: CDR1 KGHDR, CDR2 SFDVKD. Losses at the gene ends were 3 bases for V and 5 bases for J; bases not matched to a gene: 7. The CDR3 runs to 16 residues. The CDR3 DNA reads TGTGCCACCAGTGATCCTACGGGACAGGGGGTGGAGACCCAGTACTTC. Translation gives CATSDPTGQGVETQYF.